The 8 T cell receptor beta chains listed next were all sequenced from one sample in a study of T cells after somatic rescue of genetic block. Here immunoSEQ multiplex PCR was the method, and the copy in TCRdb shows in-frame clones only, minus some. The table lists about 67,000 clones, just over 90% of them singletons. The specimen was peripheral blood mononuclear cells (PBMCs). Source of these receptors: a man aged 40-50 years.

The chain has TRBV25-1 and TRBJ2-1; the match to TRBD1 covers 7 bases. After removal of 10 bases from V and 7 bases from J, the junction contained 7 bases not matched to a gene. CDR1 is MGHDK and CDR2 is SYGVNS in the germline V gene. The CDR3 loop spans 12 amino acids. CDR3 sequence (DNA): TGTGCCACCGGGCCAGGGGGAAATGAGCAGTTCTTC. This encodes CATGPGGNEQFF.

The V call is TRBV1, the J call TRBJ1-5. TRBV1 is marked as a pseudogene. The CDR3 has 18 residues. The CDR3 sequence: CTSSLWQGGEGSNQPQHF. CDR3 DNA: TGCACCAGCAGCCTTTGGCAGGGGGGGGAAGGAAGCAATCAGCCCCAGCATTTT.

V usage is TRBV7-2 and J usage is TRBJ1-6, with 12 bases lining up with TRBD1. The CDR3 has 18 residues. Germline CDR1 SGHTA, CDR2 FQGNSA. The V gene end was trimmed by 5 bases and the J gene end by 10 bases; junction bases not matched to a gene: 15. CDR3 sequence (DNA): TGTGCCAGCAGCCCCAACCCCCGGGACAGGGGGCGATTGTCACCCCTCCACTTT. Its translation is CASSPNPRDRGRLSPLHF. Combining the CDR3 with reference TRBV7-2 and TRBJ1-6 gives the whole variable domain GAGVSQSPSNKVTEKGKDVELRCDPISGHTALYWYRQSLGQGLEFLIYFQGNSAPDKSGLPSDRFSAERTGGSVSTLTIQRTQQEDSAVYLCASSPNPRDRGRLSPLHFGNGTRLTVT.

The chain combines TRBV4-3 with TRBJ2-1; TRBD2 matches at 10 bases. The germline gives CDR1 LGHNA, CDR2 YSLEER. The CDR3 spans 15 residues. J gave up 9 bases and V 0 bases, and 5 bases lay outside the gene matches. The CDR3 nucleotides are TGCGCCAGCAGCCAAGACCTAGCGGGAGTGCGTGAGCAGTTCTTC. Translating it yields CASSQDLAGVREQFF.

The chain employs TRBV11-3 and TRBJ2-3; 8 bases align to TRBD2. With 5 bases clipped from V and 4 bases from J, the junction kept 2 bases outside the gene matches. The CDR3 extends over 13 amino acids. Germline V gene data show CDR1 as SGHNT and CDR2 as YENEEA. Here the CDR3 DNA reads TGTGCCAGCAGCAGCGGGAGCGCAGATACGCAGTATTTT. Translated, it gives CASSSGSADTQYF.

V usage is TRBV5-4 and J usage is TRBJ1-1; D is unclear. The CDR3 contains 13 residues. V gave up 4 bases and J gave up 10 bases, with 17 bases separating them. Germline-derived CDR1 and CDR2 are SGHNT and YYREEE (reference sequence). The CDR3 loop is CASSPGQLNPAFF. CDR3 sequence (DNA): TGTGCCAGCAGCCCCGGTCAGTTGAATCCAGCTTTCTTT.

V and J are TRBV10-1 and TRBJ2-7, with D possibly TRBD2 on 6 matching bases. Looked up from germline, CDR1 is WNHNN and CDR2 is SYGVQD (reference sequence). This CDR3 has 14 amino acids. Deletions cut 3 bases from V and 1 base from J, with 10 bases between. CDR3 loop: CASSDGTASYEQYF. CDR3 DNA sequence: TGCGCCAGCAGTGACGGGACTGCATCCTACGAGCAGTACTTC.

This chain joins TRBV7-2 and TRBJ1-5; a weak D match, TRBD1 (6 bases). CDR3 length: 15 residues. Trimming shortened V by 5 bases and J by 0 bases, and 11 bases separated the two germline ends. Germline CDR1 and CDR2: SGHTA and FQGNSA. The CDR3 is CASSTGQTSNQPQHF. The CDR3 DNA is TGTGCCAGCAGCACCGGACAGACTAGCAATCAGCCCCAGCATTTT.